This T cell receptor beta chain was identified in a study of T-cell reconstitution after alpha-beta-depleted transplantation in children. General study results and limits: Surviving recipient cells, namely T cells and thymic progenitors, were the source of high day-60 TCRbeta diversity in some patients. T-cell counts and diversity at one year post-transplant came mainly from newly produced T cells. Several hundred expanded graft clones reportedly were the source of alpha-beta T cells about two months after transplant.

The CDR3 contains 15 residues. The trim removed 6 bases at V and 4 bases at J, leaving 8 bases unmatched. Germline V gene lookup returns CDR1 DFQATT and CDR2 SNEGSKA (reference sequence). This clonotype was found a few times. Its antigen remains unknown. Unique molecular identifiers were built into the TCRbeta library. TCRdb re-called the PCR reads through MiXCR, storing one row per CDR3 protein. The table lists approximately 400,000 distinct CDR3 sequences, about 16% of them singletons. The chain joins TRBV20-1 to TRBJ2-1; 11 bases align to TRBD2. The TCR comes from a boy younger than two who had a stem cell transplant for Wiskott-Aldrich syndrome, so the T cells may come from the graft donor. Sequencing was performed on PBMCs, mostly from graft donor cells, taken 360 days after TCRalphabeta/CD19-depleted stem cell transplant. In DNA form, the CDR3 reads TGCAGTGCCCAACTAGCGGGAGTATATTACAATGAGCAGTTCTTC. Protein product: CSAQLAGVYYNEQFF.